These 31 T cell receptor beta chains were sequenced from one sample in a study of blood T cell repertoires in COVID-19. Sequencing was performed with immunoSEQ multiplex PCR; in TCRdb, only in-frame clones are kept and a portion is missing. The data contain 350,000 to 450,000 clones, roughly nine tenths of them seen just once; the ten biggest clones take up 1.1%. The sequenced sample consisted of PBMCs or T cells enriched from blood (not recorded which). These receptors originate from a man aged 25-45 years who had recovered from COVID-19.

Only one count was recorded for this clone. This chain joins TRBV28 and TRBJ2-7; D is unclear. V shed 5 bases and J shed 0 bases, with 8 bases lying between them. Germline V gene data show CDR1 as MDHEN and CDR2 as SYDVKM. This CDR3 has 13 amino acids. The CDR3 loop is CASSQPSSYEQYF. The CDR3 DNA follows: TGTGCCAGCAGTCAACCGAGCTCCTACGAGCAGTACTTC.

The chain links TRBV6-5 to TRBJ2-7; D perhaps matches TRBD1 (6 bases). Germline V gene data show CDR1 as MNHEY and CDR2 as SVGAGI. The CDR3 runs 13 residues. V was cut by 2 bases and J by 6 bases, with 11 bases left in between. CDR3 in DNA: TGTGCCAGCAGTTACGCAGGGGCGGGCGAGCAGTACTTC. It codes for CASSYAGAGEQYF.

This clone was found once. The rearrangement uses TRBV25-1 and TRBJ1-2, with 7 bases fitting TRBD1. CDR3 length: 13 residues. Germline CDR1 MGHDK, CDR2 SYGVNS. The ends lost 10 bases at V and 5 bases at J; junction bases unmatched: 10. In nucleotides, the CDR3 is TGTGCCACCTCCCACCGACAGGGATATGGCTACACCTTC. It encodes CATSHRQGYGYTF.

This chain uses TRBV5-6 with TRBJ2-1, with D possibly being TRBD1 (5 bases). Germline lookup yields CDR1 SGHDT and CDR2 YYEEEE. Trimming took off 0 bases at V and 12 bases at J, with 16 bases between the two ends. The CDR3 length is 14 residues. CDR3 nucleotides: TGTGCCAGCAGCTTGGCGCAGGGTCGCGGTAGGCAGTTCTTC. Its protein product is CASSLAQGRGRQFF. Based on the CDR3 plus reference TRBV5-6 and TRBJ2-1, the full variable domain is DAGVTQSPTHLIKTRGQQVTLRCSPKSGHDTVSWYQQALGQGPQFIFQYYEEEERQRGNFPDRFSGHQFPNYSSELNVNALLLGDSALYLCASSLAQGRGRQFFGPGTRLTVL.

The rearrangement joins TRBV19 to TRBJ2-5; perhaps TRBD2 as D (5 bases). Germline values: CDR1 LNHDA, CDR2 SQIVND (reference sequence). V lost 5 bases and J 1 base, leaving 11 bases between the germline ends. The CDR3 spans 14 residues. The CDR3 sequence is CASSPPGVQETQYF. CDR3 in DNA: TGTGCCAGTAGTCCTCCCGGGGTCCAAGAGACCCAGTACTTC.

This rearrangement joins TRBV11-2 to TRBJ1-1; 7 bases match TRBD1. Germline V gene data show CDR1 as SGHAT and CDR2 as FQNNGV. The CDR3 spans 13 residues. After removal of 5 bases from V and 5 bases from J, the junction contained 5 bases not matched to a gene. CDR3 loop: CASSTGTETEAFF. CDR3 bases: TGTGCCAGCAGCACGGGGACAGAGACTGAAGCTTTCTTT.

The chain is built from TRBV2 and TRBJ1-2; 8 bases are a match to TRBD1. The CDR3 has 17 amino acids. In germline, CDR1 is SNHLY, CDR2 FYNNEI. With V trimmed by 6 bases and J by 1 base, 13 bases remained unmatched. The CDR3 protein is CASSAGQGRINNYGYTF. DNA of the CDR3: TGTGCCAGCAGCGCCGGACAGGGCCGGATCAATAACTATGGCTACACCTTC.

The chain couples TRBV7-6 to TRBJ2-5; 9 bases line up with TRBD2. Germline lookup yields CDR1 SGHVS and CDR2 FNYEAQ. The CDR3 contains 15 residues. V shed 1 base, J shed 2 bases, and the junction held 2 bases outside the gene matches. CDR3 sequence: CASSLEAGGQETQYF. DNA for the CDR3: TGTGCCAGCAGCTTAGAAGCGGGAGGACAAGAGACCCAGTACTTC.

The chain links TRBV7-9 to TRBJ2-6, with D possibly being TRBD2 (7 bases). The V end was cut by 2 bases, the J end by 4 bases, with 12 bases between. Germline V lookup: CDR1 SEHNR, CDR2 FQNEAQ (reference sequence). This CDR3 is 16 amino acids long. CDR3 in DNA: TGTGCCAGCAGCTTAATCGGGGGGCTAGGGGCCAACGTCCTGACTTTC. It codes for CASSLIGGLGANVLTF.

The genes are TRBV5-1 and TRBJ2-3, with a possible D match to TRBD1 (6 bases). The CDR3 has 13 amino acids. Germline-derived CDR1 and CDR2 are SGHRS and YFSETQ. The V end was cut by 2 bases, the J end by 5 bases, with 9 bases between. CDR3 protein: CASSFPQGDTQYF. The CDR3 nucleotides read TGCGCCAGCAGCTTCCCACAGGGAGATACGCAGTATTTT.

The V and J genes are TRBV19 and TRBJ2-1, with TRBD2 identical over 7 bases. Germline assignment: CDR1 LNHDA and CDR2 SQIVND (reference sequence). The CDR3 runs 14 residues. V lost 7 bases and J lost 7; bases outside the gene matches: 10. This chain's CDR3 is CASIGGGWGNEQFF. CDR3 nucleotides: TGTGCCAGTATCGGGGGAGGGTGGGGGAATGAGCAGTTCTTC.

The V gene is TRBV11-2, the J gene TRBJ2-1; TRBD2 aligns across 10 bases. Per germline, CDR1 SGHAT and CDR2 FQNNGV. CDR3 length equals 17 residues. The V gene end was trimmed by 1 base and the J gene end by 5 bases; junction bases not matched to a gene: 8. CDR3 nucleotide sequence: TGTGCCAGCAGCTTAGTTCCCAGCGGGAGGGCCCACAATGAGCAGTTCTTC. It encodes CASSLVPSGRAHNEQFF.

The DNA for the CDR3 is TGTGCCAGCAGCCAAGTAACTCGCGGGACTGAAGCTTTCTTT. As protein: CASSQVTRGTEAFF. The chain links TRBV3-1 (or the pseudogene TRBV3-2) to TRBJ1-1; D is ambiguous. This CDR3 contains 14 residues. CDR1 is LGHDT, CDR2 YNNKEL, per germline (reference sequence). The V end was cut by 1 base, the J end by 5 bases, with 11 bases between.

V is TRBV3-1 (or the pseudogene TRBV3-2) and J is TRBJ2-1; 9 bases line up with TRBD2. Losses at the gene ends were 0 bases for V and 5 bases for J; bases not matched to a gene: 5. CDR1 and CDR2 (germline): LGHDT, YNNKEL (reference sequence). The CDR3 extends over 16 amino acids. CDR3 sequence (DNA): TGTGCCAGCAGCCAAGAGGGACTAGCAGGAGACAATGAGCAGTTCTTC. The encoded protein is CASSQEGLAGDNEQFF.

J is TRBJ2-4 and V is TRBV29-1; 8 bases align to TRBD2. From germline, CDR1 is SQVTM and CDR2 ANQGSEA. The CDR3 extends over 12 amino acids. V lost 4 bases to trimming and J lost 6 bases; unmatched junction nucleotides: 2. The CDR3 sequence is CSVGLAGNIQYF. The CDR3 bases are TGCAGCGTTGGGCTAGCGGGAAACATTCAGTACTTC.

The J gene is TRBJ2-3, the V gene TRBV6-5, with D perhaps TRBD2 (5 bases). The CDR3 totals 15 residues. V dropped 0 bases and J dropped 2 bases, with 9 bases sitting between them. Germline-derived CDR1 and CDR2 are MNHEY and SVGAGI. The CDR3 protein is CASSYSATTTDTQYF. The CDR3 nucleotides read TGTGCCAGCAGTTACTCCGCGACTACCACAGATACGCAGTATTTT.

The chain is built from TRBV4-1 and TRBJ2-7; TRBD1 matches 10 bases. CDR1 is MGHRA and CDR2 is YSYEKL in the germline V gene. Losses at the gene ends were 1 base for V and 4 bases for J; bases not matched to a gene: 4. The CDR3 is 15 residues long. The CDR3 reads CASSQGGTGVYEQYF. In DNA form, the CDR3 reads TGCGCCAGCAGCCAAGGTGGGACAGGGGTTTACGAGCAGTACTTC.

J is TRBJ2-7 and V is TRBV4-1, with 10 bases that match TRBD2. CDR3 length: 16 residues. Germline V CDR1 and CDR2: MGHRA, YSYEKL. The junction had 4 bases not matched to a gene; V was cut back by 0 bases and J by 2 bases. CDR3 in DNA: TGCGCCAGCAGCCAAGATATGAGCGGGAGGGCCTACGAGCAGTACTTC. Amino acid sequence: CASSQDMSGRAYEQYF.

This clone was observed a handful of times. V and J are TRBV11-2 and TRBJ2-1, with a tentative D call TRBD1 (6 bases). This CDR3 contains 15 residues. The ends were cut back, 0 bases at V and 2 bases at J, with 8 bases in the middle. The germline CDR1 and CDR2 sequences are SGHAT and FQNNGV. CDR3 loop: CASSLDRGPYNEQFF. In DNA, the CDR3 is TGTGCCAGCAGCTTAGACAGGGGCCCCTACAATGAGCAGTTCTTC.

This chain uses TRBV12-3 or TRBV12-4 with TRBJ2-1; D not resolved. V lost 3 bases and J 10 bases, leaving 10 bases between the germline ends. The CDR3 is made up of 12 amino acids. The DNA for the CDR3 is TGTGCCAGCAGTTTTTTATCTTTGGAGCAGTTCTTC. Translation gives CASSFLSLEQFF.

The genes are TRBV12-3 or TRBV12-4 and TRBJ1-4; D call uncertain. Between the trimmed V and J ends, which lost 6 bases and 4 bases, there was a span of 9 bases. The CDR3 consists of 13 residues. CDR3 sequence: CASSPYLNEKLFF. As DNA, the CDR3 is TGTGCCAGCAGCCCCTACCTTAATGAAAAACTGTTTTTT.

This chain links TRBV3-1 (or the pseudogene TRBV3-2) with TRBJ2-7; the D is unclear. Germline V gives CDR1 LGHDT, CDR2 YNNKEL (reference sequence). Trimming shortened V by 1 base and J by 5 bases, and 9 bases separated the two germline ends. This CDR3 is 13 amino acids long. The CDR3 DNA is TGTGCCAGCAGCCAAGTTTCAGCGAACGAGCAGTACTTC. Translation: CASSQVSANEQYF.

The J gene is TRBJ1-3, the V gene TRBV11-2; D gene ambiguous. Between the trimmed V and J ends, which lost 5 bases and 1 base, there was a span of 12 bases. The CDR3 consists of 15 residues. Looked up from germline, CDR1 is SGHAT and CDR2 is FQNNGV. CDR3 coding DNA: TGTGCCAGCAGCCCACAACAGAAATCTGGAAACACCATATATTTT. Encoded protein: CASSPQQKSGNTIYF.

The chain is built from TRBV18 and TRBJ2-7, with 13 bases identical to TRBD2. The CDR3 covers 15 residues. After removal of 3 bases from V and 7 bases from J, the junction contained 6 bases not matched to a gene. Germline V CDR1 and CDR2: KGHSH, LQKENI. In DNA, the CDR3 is TGTGCCAGCTCACCTGGACTAGCGGGAGTTGGGGAGCAGTACTTC. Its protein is CASSPGLAGVGEQYF.

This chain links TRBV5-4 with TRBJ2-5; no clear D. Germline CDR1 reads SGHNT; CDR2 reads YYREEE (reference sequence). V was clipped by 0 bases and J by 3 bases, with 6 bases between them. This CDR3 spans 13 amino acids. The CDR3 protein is CASSLGQEETQYF. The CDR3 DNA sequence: TGTGCCAGCAGCTTGGGGCAGGAAGAGACCCAGTACTTC.

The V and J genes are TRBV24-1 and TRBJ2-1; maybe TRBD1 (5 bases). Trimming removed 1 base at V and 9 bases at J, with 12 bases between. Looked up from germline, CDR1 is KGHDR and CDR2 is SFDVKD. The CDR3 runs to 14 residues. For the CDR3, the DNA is TGTGCCACCAGTGATTTTACAGGCTCGAGTGAGCAGTTCTTC. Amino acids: CATSDFTGSSEQFF.

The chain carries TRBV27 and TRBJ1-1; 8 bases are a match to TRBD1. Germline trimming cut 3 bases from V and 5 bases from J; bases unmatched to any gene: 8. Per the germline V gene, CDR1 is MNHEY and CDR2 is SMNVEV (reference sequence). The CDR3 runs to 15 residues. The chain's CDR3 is CASSLQGAMRTEAFF. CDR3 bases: TGTGCCAGCAGTTTGCAGGGGGCAATGAGGACTGAAGCTTTCTTT.

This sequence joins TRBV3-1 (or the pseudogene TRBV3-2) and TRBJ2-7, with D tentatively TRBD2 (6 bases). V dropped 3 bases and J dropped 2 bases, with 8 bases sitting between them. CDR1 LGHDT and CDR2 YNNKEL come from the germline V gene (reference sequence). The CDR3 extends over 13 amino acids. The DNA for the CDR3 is TGTGCCAGCAGCCAGGGGGGAACCTACGAGCAGTACTTC. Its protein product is CASSQGGTYEQYF.

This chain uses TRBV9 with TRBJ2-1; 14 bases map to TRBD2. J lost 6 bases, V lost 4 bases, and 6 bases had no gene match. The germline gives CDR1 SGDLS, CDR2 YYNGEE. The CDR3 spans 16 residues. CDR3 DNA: TGTGCCAGCAGCCCCCCGGGACTAGCGGGAGTCAATGAGCAGTTCTTC. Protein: CASSPPGLAGVNEQFF.

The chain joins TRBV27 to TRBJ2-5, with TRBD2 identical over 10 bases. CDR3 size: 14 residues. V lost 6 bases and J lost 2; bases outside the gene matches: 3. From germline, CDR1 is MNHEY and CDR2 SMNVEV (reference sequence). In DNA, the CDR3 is TGTGCCAGCAGGTCTAGCGGGAGTCAAGAGACCCAGTACTTC. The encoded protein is CASRSSGSQETQYF.

In nucleotides, the CDR3 is TGCGCCAGCAGCCAAGGGGAGAGGTACCGAAACATTCAGTACTTC. It yields the protein CASSQGERYRNIQYF. The chain carries TRBV4-1 and TRBJ2-4, with D possibly TRBD2 on 5 matching bases. V was cut by 1 base and J by 6 bases, with 13 bases left in between. Germline loops: CDR1 MGHRA, CDR2 YSYEKL. The length of the CDR3 is 15 residues.